One TCR beta chain is described in this entry. Its target is not known. Assay used: immunoSEQ multiplex PCR; TCRdb lists only in-frame clones, some missing. The sample holds about 20,000 clones, 75% to 90% seen once. The data belong to a study of regulatory dendritic cells for organ transplantation. Study as a whole: Dendritic cell cultures received LPS on day 6.

The CDR3 consists of 13 residues. The ends were cut back, 11 bases at V and 1 base at J, with 14 bases in the middle. CDR1 is MDHEN, CDR2 SYDVKM, per germline. CFSE-labeled sorted T cells met regulatory or mature dendritic cells for over 4 days. Findings and caveats of the study: Alloreactive memory CD8+ T cell pools varied considerably between individuals. Mature dendritic cells appeared to drive more memory CD8+ clonal expansion than regulatory ones. Naive T cells showed high diversity, memory cells less, memory CD8+ least.

This receptor was identified in a human donor in good health. The sequencing input was naive CD4+ T cells from blood cultured with regulatory dendritic cells. The subset denotes: CD45RA+ naive T cells. The V call is TRBV28, the J call TRBJ1-1; no clear D. In nucleotides, the CDR3 is TGTGCCCTACTCCGATTGCAGAACACTGAAGCTTTCTTT. Its protein product is CALLRLQNTEAFF.